The 13 T cell receptor beta chains in this list originate from one sample, sequenced in a study of T cells after yellow fever vaccination. One entry per CDR3 protein results from TCRdb running MiXCR on the 5' RACE reads. The table shows some 150,000 distinct CDR3 sequences, with about a tenth occurring only once. The starting material was CD8+ T cells sorted from PBMCs, obtained 45 days after the yellow fever booster vaccination. The source is a man in his late teens or twenties who received the YFV17D yellow fever vaccine.

This clonotype was recorded at least ten times. The chain recombines TRBV29-1 with TRBJ2-5; TRBD1 agrees at 8 bases. From germline, CDR1 is SQVTM and CDR2 ANQGSEA. Trimming removed 6 bases from V and 5 bases from J; junction bases left unmatched: 2. The CDR3 sequence is 11 residues long. The CDR3, as DNA: TGCAGCGTCCGGACAGGGGAGACCCAGTACTTC. Translated: CSVRTGETQYF.

This clonotype was counted only a few times. The chain carries TRBV9 and TRBJ1-1; tentatively, D is TRBD1 (5 bases). V lost 0 bases to trimming and J lost 3 bases, with 12 bases between them. Germline assignment: CDR1 SGDLS and CDR2 YYNGEE. This CDR3 has 15 residues. The CDR3: CASSVGGAIDTEAFF. The CDR3, as DNA: TGTGCCAGCAGCGTAGGTGGGGCAATTGACACTGAAGCTTTCTTT.

This clonotype appeared a few times. The V gene is TRBV6-6, the J gene TRBJ2-3; 7 bases align to TRBD1. Germline CDR1 and CDR2: MNHNY and SVGAGI (reference sequence). With V trimmed by 2 bases and J by 2 bases, 7 bases remained unmatched. This CDR3 region has 16 residues. CDR3 sequence: CASSYKEDRPTDTQYF. CDR3 nucleotides: TGTGCCAGCAGTTACAAGGAGGACAGGCCCACAGATACGCAGTATTTT.

This clonotype was detected only a few times. The genes are TRBV23-1 and TRBJ2-7; D gene unclear. TRBV23-1 is placed among ORFs of uncertain function. V lost 5 bases and J lost 4, with 6 bases in between. The CDR3 is made up of 11 amino acids. The CDR3 DNA reads TGCGCCAGCAGTGGAGTTTACGAGCAGTACGTC. Translation: CASSGVYEQYV.

This clonotype was counted a few times. CDR3 sequence: CASSIGPSSQAFF. As DNA, the CDR3 is TGTGCCAGTAGTATAGGTCCCAGTTCGCAAGCTTTCTTT. The genes are TRBV19 and TRBJ1-1; D gene uncertain. V was pared by 1 base and J by 9 bases, with 12 bases between. This CDR3 is 13 amino acids long. Germline values: CDR1 LNHDA, CDR2 SQIVND (reference sequence).

This clonotype was observed a handful of times. This chain links TRBV6-1 with TRBJ2-5; D is unclear. The CDR3 is made up of 11 amino acids. Trimming stripped 1 base from V and 5 bases from J, with 2 bases between. Germline loops: CDR1 MNHNS, CDR2 SASEGT. The CDR3 nucleotides are TGTGCCAGCAGTGAAGAGGAGACCCAGTACTTC. Protein sequence: CASSEEETQYF.

There are a few counts of this clonotype. This chain joins TRBV10-3 and TRBJ2-7; TRBD1 is a possible D gene (5 bases). V lost 0 bases to trimming and J lost 2 bases, with 8 bases between them. The CDR3 totals 14 residues. Germline CDR1 ENHRY, CDR2 SYGVKD. The DNA for the CDR3 is TGTGCCATCAGTGAGTCAGGGGATCCCTACGAGCAGTACTTC. Its translation: CAISESGDPYEQYF.

This clonotype has a handful of counts. V usage is TRBV6-5 and J usage is TRBJ1-1; 7 bases are shared with TRBD1. This CDR3 contains 14 residues. V shed 5 bases, J shed 6 bases, and the junction held 9 bases outside the gene matches. CDR1 is MNHEY, CDR2 SVGAGI, per germline. The CDR3 here is CASSRRQGWAEAFF. The CDR3 coding sequence is TGTGCCAGCAGTCGACGACAGGGTTGGGCTGAAGCTTTCTTT.

The chain carries TRBV6-5 and TRBJ1-6; TRBD1 matches at 10 bases. V lost 5 bases, J lost 4 bases, and 11 bases stayed unmatched. Germline V gene lookup returns CDR1 MNHEY and CDR2 SVGAGI. CDR3 size: 18 residues. CDR3: CASSKPEGQGRYNSPLHF. The CDR3 bases are TGTGCCAGCAGTAAACCTGAGGGACAGGGGCGATATAATTCACCCCTCCACTTT.

The CDR3 DNA reads as TGTGCCAGCAGCTCATCCGGACAGGGGGCCGGCTATGGCTACACCTTC. Encoded protein: CASSSSGQGAGYGYTF. The rearrangement joins TRBV11-2 to TRBJ1-2; 11 bases align to TRBD1. The V and J ends lost 4 bases and 4 bases, in that order; junction bases with no gene match: 8. The CDR3 loop spans 16 amino acids. Germline CDR1 reads SGHAT; CDR2 reads FQNNGV.

The CDR3: CASRLSGGDYNEQFF. DNA of the CDR3: TGTGCCAGCAGACTAAGCGGGGGAGACTACAATGAGCAGTTCTTC. This chain joins TRBV12-3 or TRBV12-4 and TRBJ2-1; the match to TRBD2 covers 8 bases. V lost 6 bases and J lost 3; bases outside the gene matches: 7. The CDR3 is 15 amino acids.

V gene TRBV15 combines with J gene TRBJ1-1; TRBD1 aligns across 9 bases. The CDR3 runs 16 residues. V trimming: 3 bases; J trimming: 1 base; junction bases outside the gene matches: 6. The germline gives CDR1 LNHNV, CDR2 YYDKDF (reference sequence). This chain's CDR3 is CATSSGTGPPNTEAFF. CDR3 coding DNA: TGTGCCACCAGCAGCGGGACAGGGCCCCCGAACACTGAAGCTTTCTTT.

This clonotype was counted at least ten times. CDR3 region: CASSQGAGVSTDTQYF. The CDR3 DNA reads TGCGCCAGCAGCCAAGGAGCGGGGGTTAGCACAGATACGCAGTATTTT. J is TRBJ2-3 and V is TRBV4-3; the match to TRBD2 covers 8 bases. CDR1 and CDR2 (germline): LGHNA, YSLEER. The CDR3 has 16 amino acids. V lost 1 base, J lost 0 bases, and 3 bases stayed unmatched.